This is a list of T cell receptor beta chains from one sample in a study of blood T cell repertoires in COVID-19. Generated by immunoSEQ multiplex PCR, the TCRdb table keeps only in-frame clones and is missing some. The table has about 170,000 clones, 85% seen once; the top ten hold 2.5% to 4%. Sequenced material: peripheral blood. The source of these receptors is a human donor with acute or convalescent COVID-19. The donor label of this sample is uncertain. Both conserved end residues are trimmed from each CDR3.

j_call | v_call | cdr3_aa
TRBJ2-1 | TRBV15 | ATSRAGGRDNEQF
TRBJ1-5 | TRBV6-5 | ASSQQGNQPQH
TRBJ1-5 | TRBV7-9 | ASSVEGQLGQPQH
TRBJ1-2 | TRBV19 | ASSPQGAQGYT
TRBJ2-7 | TRBV7-2 | ASSLEATSSYEQY
TRBJ2-5 | TRBV6-2/TRBV6-3 | ASSYSWTGEETQY
TRBJ2-1 | TRBV7-3 | ASSSGLRGYNEQF
TRBJ2-3 | TRBV18 | ASLLADTQY
TRBJ2-7 | TRBV28 | ASSYTGTGRYEQY
TRBJ2-1 | TRBV30 | AWSTNLLAGGSGNEQF
TRBJ2-7 | TRBV5-6 | ASSLSWTGVNEQY
TRBJ1-2 | TRBV29-1 | SVTGTDDYGYT
TRBJ1-1 | TRBV30 | AWSVLPEAF
TRBJ1-4 | TRBV4-1 | ASSQGDRGGEKLF
TRBJ1-5 | TRBV24-1 | ATSQGNSNQPQH
TRBJ2-5 | TRBV11-3 | ASSLRAGGPETQY
TRBJ1-5 | TRBV18 | ASSPQKSGGGSNQPQH
TRBJ1-1 | TRBV4-1 | ASSQDGGRTANTEAF
TRBJ1-1 | TRBV11-3 | ASSPRGRDRVRYTEAF
TRBJ1-4 | TRBV19 | ASSFDRGETNEKLF
TRBJ1-5 | TRBV7-2 | ASSPQEAGWSQH
TRBJ2-1 | TRBV21-1 | AQLRGSEQF